The 13 T cell receptor beta chains below all came from one sample that was sequenced in a study of cytomegalovirus exposure and HLA in healthy donors. The primer mix had 60 Vbeta and 13 Jbeta primers. Profiled with immunoSEQ multiplex PCR; TCRdb holds only in-frame clones, not every one. The table lists around 99,000 clones, around 85% of them singletons. What was sequenced was PBMCs. The receptor set was obtained from a man aged 25 to 45 in good health and CMV-seronegative.

Concerning this clone itself: The junction departs from germline at one end; a sequencing error may be responsible. Other DNA sequences from this sample encode an identical CDR3 as well. V gene TRBV13 combines with J gene TRBJ1-2; 8 nucleotides match TRBD1. Germline V gene data show CDR1 as PRHDT and CDR2 as FYEKMQ (reference sequence). The CDR3 covers 16 residues. This CDR3 reads CASSELTGAAGGGYTF. The CDR3 DNA is TGCGCCAGCAGCGAGCTGACAGGGGCGGCCGGGGGGGGCTACACCTTC.

The V gene is TRBV4-1, the J gene TRBJ2-1; D is perhaps TRBD2 (6 bases). The CDR3 extends over 16 amino acids. Trimming removed 1 base at V and 4 bases at J, with 14 bases between. CDR1 is MGHRA and CDR2 is YSYEKL in the germline V gene. CDR3 in DNA: TGCGCCAGCAGCCAAGCCCGGGGCGGAGGGTACAATGAGCAGTTCTTC. This codes for CASSQARGGGYNEQFF.

The gene calls are TRBV6-1 and TRBJ1-2, with 9 bases that match TRBD1. CDR1 MNHNS and CDR2 SASEGT come from the germline V gene. The V gene end was trimmed by 4 bases and the J gene end by 4 bases; junction bases not matched to a gene: 10. This CDR3 is built from 16 residues. CDR3 amino acids: CASSVITGGPSYGYTF. The CDR3 DNA follows: TGTGCCAGCAGTGTCATCACAGGGGGCCCCAGCTATGGCTACACCTTC.

The CDR3 here is CSVQGRVNTEAFF. In nucleotides, the CDR3 is TGCAGCGTTCAGGGGCGGGTGAACACTGAAGCTTTCTTT. The V gene is TRBV29-1, the J gene TRBJ1-1, with D possibly matching TRBD1 (6 bases). With 5 bases removed from V and 0 bases from J, the gap between germline ends came to 10 bases. This CDR3 region has 13 residues. From germline, CDR1 is SQVTM and CDR2 ANQGSEA.

This chain connects TRBV4-1 to TRBJ2-5, with TRBD2 matching over 7 bases. The CDR3 spans 17 residues. Germline lookup yields CDR1 MGHRA and CDR2 YSYEKL. V lost 1 base to trimming and J lost 5 bases; unmatched junction nucleotides: 13. The CDR3 reads CASSQGRSGAVRETQYF. CDR3 sequence (DNA): TGCGCCAGCAGCCAAGGTAGAAGCGGGGCGGTTAGGGAGACCCAGTACTTC.

The DNA for the CDR3 is TGTGCCAGCGTGGCGGGGGGGTCGTACAATGAGCAGTTCTTC. This translates into CASVAGGSYNEQFF. The chain uses TRBV6-1 and TRBJ2-1; 9 nucleotides agree with TRBD2. The V gene's germline CDR1 is MNHNS and CDR2 SASEGT. Losses at the gene ends were 8 bases for V and 4 bases for J; bases not matched to a gene: 6. The CDR3 extends over 14 amino acids.

The chain carries TRBV7-6 and TRBJ2-1; unclear D gene. The V gene's germline CDR1 is SGHVS and CDR2 FNYEAQ. The V end lost 6 bases, the J end lost 7 bases, and 13 bases lay between the germline ends. The CDR3 contains 13 residues. In DNA form, the CDR3 reads TGTGCCAGCAGAGAGCGTGCCGGGAATGAGCAGTTCTTC. Its translation is CASRERAGNEQFF.

This rearrangement joins TRBV30 to TRBJ2-3; TRBD2 agrees at 7 bases. The CDR3 is 12 amino acids. V shed 0 bases and J 10 bases; nucleotides not matched to a gene: 4. Germline-derived CDR1 and CDR2 are GTSNPN and SVGIG (reference sequence). The CDR3 sequence is CAWSVSTSSQYF. The CDR3, as DNA: TGTGCCTGGAGTGTTTCGACTAGCTCGCAGTATTTT.

This clone showed up just once. The CDR3 coding sequence is TGCGCCAGCAGCAAGACGGACAGGAGGGATGAGCAGTTCTTC. It specifies CASSKTDRRDEQFF. This chain joins TRBV5-1 and TRBJ2-1, with D perhaps TRBD1 (7 bases). V shed 4 bases and J shed 8 bases, with 16 bases lying between them. CDR3 length: 14 amino acids. Germline assignment: CDR1 SGHRS and CDR2 YFSETQ.

The J gene is TRBJ2-1, the V gene TRBV7-9; 7 bases map to TRBD2. V shed 3 bases, J shed 4 bases, and the junction held 6 bases outside the gene matches. The CDR3 totals 15 residues. Looked up from germline, CDR1 is SEHNR and CDR2 is FQNEAQ (reference sequence). The chain's CDR3 is CASSFIQGGYNEQFF. CDR3 sequence (DNA): TGTGCCAGCAGCTTTATTCAGGGAGGGTACAATGAGCAGTTCTTC.

The chain's CDR3 is CAWTRTGNQETQYF. CDR3 DNA: TGTGCCTGGACCCGGACAGGGAACCAAGAGACCCAGTACTTC. This chain joins TRBV30 and TRBJ2-5; 8 positions match TRBD1. The CDR3 extends over 14 amino acids. V lost 4 bases and J lost 0; bases outside the gene matches: 4. Germline V CDR1 and CDR2: GTSNPN, SVGIG (reference sequence).

This clone occurred a few times. This chain connects TRBV6-1 to TRBJ1-5; the D is unclear. The CDR3 is 15 residues long. The germline V gene encodes CDR1 MNHNS and CDR2 SASEGT. Deletions cut 1 base from V and 2 bases from J, with 9 bases between. The CDR3, as DNA: TGTGCCAGCAGTGAAGGGGAGGAAGGCAATCAGCCCCAGCATTTT. It codes for CASSEGEEGNQPQHF.

The rearrangement links TRBV27 to TRBJ2-1; 10 nucleotides line up with TRBD2. Germline lookup yields CDR1 MNHEY and CDR2 SMNVEV (reference sequence). The CDR3 totals 13 residues. The J segment lost 3 bases and the V segment lost 7 bases, leaving 0 bases of the junction unmatched. The CDR3 sequence is CASTSGSYNEQFF. The CDR3, as DNA: TGTGCCAGCACTAGCGGGAGCTACAATGAGCAGTTCTTC.